These T cell receptor beta chains were read from a single sample in a study of CD8 T cells in ankylosing spondylitis. TCRdb used MiXCR to reprocess the 5' RACE reads, holding one entry per CDR3 protein. This table has 700,000 to 850,000 distinct CDR3 sequences, roughly 10% appearing once. Source material: blood, either unsorted or a sorted T cell fraction (not recorded which). The receptor set was obtained from a male donor with ankylosing spondylitis. Both conserved end residues are part of each CDR3. A D gene is named only where the DNA matches it firmly. Some rows have no size entry. The others give once, few or many, or a class for an expanded clone.

clone_size j_call d_call v_call cdr3_aa cdr3_nt
. TRBJ1-1 . TRBV7-2 CASRPGHLTLNTEAFF TGTGCCAGCAGGCCGGGACACCTAACCTTGAACACTGAAGCTTTCTTT
. TRBJ2-5 . TRBV18 CASSPHSQETQYF TGTGCCAGCTCACCACATTCTCAAGAGACCCAGTACTTC
many TRBJ1-4 . TRBV6-1 CASKTALNEKLFF TGTGCCAGTAAGACAGCCCTAAATGAAAAACTGTTTTTT
. TRBJ2-7 TRBD1 TRBV9 CASSAQGASEREQYF TGTGCCAGCAGCGCACAGGGGGCGTCTGAGCGCGAGCAGTACTTC
many TRBJ2-7 TRBD1 TRBV7-2 CASKPDRGPYEQYF TGTGCCAGCAAACCCGACAGGGGGCCCTACGAGCAGTACTTC
. TRBJ2-3 TRBD2 TRBV20-1 CSAIQAGSTDTQYF TGCAGTGCAATTCAAGCGGGGAGCACAGATACGCAGTATTTT
. TRBJ2-2 TRBD1 TRBV30 CARGQGMGTGELFF TGTGCCAGGGGGCAGGGGATGGGCACCGGGGAGCTGTTTTTT
. TRBJ1-4 . TRBV29-1 CSVAHEGGNREKLFF TGCAGCGTGGCCCACGAGGGAGGGAATCGGGAAAAACTGTTTTTT
few TRBJ2-5 . TRBV28 CASSSPGMRGGQETQYF TGTGCCAGCAGTTCCCCCGGGATGCGGGGAGGCCAAGAGACCCAGTACTTC
. TRBJ1-1 TRBD1 TRBV18 CASSHSDREAFF TGTGCCAGCTCACACTCGGACAGGGAAGCTTTCTTT
. TRBJ2-1 TRBD2 TRBV20-1 CSVAGGRVSYNEQFF TGCAGTGTAGCGGGAGGGAGGGTTTCCTACAATGAGCAGTTCTTC
many TRBJ2-1 TRBD2 TRBV10-3 CASKKTSDLNNEQFF TGTGCCAGTAAAAAAACTAGCGACCTTAACAATGAGCAGTTCTTC
many TRBJ1-2 . TRBV25-1 CASSVTGTYGYTF TGTGCCAGCAGTGTAACAGGGACGTATGGCTACACCTTC
many TRBJ2-7 TRBD2 TRBV10-3 CAIRRTSGTLEQYF TGTGCCATCAGAAGGACTAGCGGGACTCTCGAGCAGTACTTC
many TRBJ1-1 . TRBV20-1 CSGDIQGDTEAFF TGCAGTGGTGATATACAGGGTGACACTGAAGCTTTCTTT
few TRBJ2-1 . TRBV5-1 CASSVPKGYPYNEQFF TGCGCCAGCAGCGTTCCTAAGGGTTACCCCTACAATGAGCAGTTCTTC
. TRBJ2-3 . TRBV6-1 CASSGRGLPSTDTQYF TGTGCCAGCAGCGGGAGGGGGCTGCCTAGCACAGATACGCAGTATTTT
few TRBJ2-2 . TRBV27 CASSFVSWHPNTGELFF TGTGCCAGCAGTTTTGTGTCATGGCACCCGAACACCGGGGAGCTGTTTTTT
few TRBJ2-1 TRBD2 TRBV27 CASSLRLASGEDNEQFF TGTGCCAGCAGTCTAAGACTAGCCTCGGGAGAGGACAATGAGCAGTTCTTC
. TRBJ1-5 . TRBV7-2 CASSHAYQPQHF TGTGCCAGCAGCCACGCGTATCAGCCCCAGCATTTT
. TRBJ2-1 TRBD2 TRBV6-5 CASSYLSGTSGNNEQFF TGTGCCAGCAGTTACCTCTCCGGGACTAGCGGCAACAATGAGCAGTTCTTC
many TRBJ2-1 . TRBV6-2/TRBV6-3 CASSYRDNNEQFF TGTGCCAGCAGTTACCGGGACAACAATGAGCAGTTCTTC
. TRBJ2-7 TRBD1 TRBV20-1 CSAVRRQGAYEQYF TGCAGTGCTGTTCGGAGACAGGGGGCCTACGAGCAGTACTTC
. TRBJ2-1 TRBD2 TRBV6-1 CASIRLAGGNEQFF TGTGCCAGCATAAGACTAGCGGGGGGTAATGAGCAGTTCTTC
few TRBJ2-1 TRBD2 TRBV20-1 CSAEREVDNEQFF TGCAGTGCTGAGCGGGAGGTCGACAATGAGCAGTTCTTC
many TRBJ2-1 . TRBV29-1 CSVGYGGYSYNEQFF TGCAGCGTTGGATATGGCGGTTACTCCTACAATGAGCAGTTCTTC
few TRBJ2-7 TRBD2 TRBV20-1 CSARLAGGLEQYF TGCAGTGCGCGACTAGCGGGGGGGCTCGAGCAGTACTTC
many TRBJ2-7 TRBD1 TRBV6-5 CASSLTGTIYEQYF TGTGCCAGCAGTTTGACAGGGACGATATACGAGCAGTACTTC
many TRBJ2-7 . TRBV10-3 CAISESTGLSYEQYF TGTGCCATCAGTGAGTCTACCGGACTCTCCTACGAGCAGTACTTC
few TRBJ2-7 . TRBV5-6 CASSLRFRVGGEQYF TGTGCCAGCAGCCTGAGATTTAGGGTGGGGGGCGAGCAGTACTTC
many TRBJ2-2 . TRBV6-1 CASKWKGGNTGELFF TGTGCCAGCAAGTGGAAGGGAGGGAACACCGGGGAGCTGTTTTTT
. TRBJ1-2 . TRBV30 CAFWGGFRGYTF TGTGCATTCTGGGGGGGTTTCCGTGGCTACACCTTC
many TRBJ1-1 . TRBV4-1 CASSQNSGTQDEAFF TGCGCCAGCAGCCAAAATTCCGGGACACAAGACGAAGCTTTCTTT
. TRBJ2-3 . TRBV2 CASFGQSWDTQYF TGTGCCAGCTTCGGCCAGAGTTGGGATACGCAGTATTTT
. TRBJ2-1 TRBD2 TRBV7-2 CASSLMPSGSYEQFF TGTGCCAGCAGCTTAATGCCTAGCGGGAGTTATGAGCAGTTCTTC
. TRBJ2-5 TRBD1 TRBV12-3/TRBV12-4 CASRLQGEGTQYF TGTGCCAGCAGACTACAGGGGGAAGGGACCCAGTACTTC
many TRBJ2-7 . TRBV7-9 CASSPFDEQYF TGTGCCAGCAGCCCGTTCGACGAGCAGTACTTC
. TRBJ1-3 . TRBV27 CASSPLSSGNTIYF TGTGCCAGCAGTCCTTTGAGCTCTGGAAACACCATATATTTT
. TRBJ2-3 . TRBV7-2 CASSLNPPSPSYF TGTGCCAGCAGCTTAAATCCCCCCTCCCCTTCATATTTT
. TRBJ2-7 . TRBV7-2 CASSLGRQVPYEQYF TGTGCCAGCAGCTTAGGGCGGCAGGTGCCCTACGAGCAGTACTTC
few TRBJ1-5 . TRBV18 CASSPIGRYSNQPQHF TGTGCCAGCTCACCAATTGGGAGGTATAGCAATCAGCCCCAGCATTTT
. TRBJ2-3 . TRBV9 CASSPRRPRGDTQYF TGTGCCAGCAGCCCTCGACGCCCGAGGGGTGATACGCAGTATTTT
. TRBJ2-7 . TRBV20-1 CSAEPDRALYEQYF TGCAGTGCCGAGCCGGACAGAGCACTCTACGAGCAGTACTTC
. TRBJ2-7 . TRBV29-1 CSVVYGQSFYEQYF TGCAGCGTAGTCTATGGACAGAGCTTCTACGAGCAGTACTTC
few TRBJ2-3 . TRBV6-2/TRBV6-3 CASSYVAYTDTQYF TGTGCCAGCAGTTACGTAGCCTACACAGATACGCAGTATTTT
few TRBJ1-1 . TRBV20-1 CSARRGAGDHF TGCAGTGCTAGAAGGGGGGCAGGGGACCACTTT
. TRBJ2-5 TRBD1 TRBV6-5 CASSYPGQAQETQYF TGTGCCAGCAGTTACCCCGGACAGGCGCAAGAGACCCAGTACTTC
. TRBJ2-1 . TRBV6-2/TRBV6-3 CASSYLPRYLSYNEQFF TGTGCCAGCAGTTACCTCCCTCGATATCTCTCCTACAATGAGCAGTTCTTC
. TRBJ2-7 . TRBV20-1 CSATPGSGEQYF TGCAGTGCTACGCCGGGCTCTGGCGAGCAGTACTTC
few TRBJ1-1 . TRBV7-2 CASSLAVGRNEAFF TGTGCCAGCAGCTTAGCAGTGGGGCGGAATGAAGCTTTCTTT
. TRBJ1-1 . TRBV27 CASRGWSLNTEAFF TGTGCCAGCAGGGGGTGGTCTCTGAACACTGAAGCTTTCTTT
. TRBJ1-4 . TRBV4-3 CASSRRFGTDNEKLFF TGCGCCAGCAGCCGCAGATTCGGGACGGATAATGAAAAACTGTTTTTT
many TRBJ2-7 TRBD1 TRBV3-1 CASSQFGTGGSYEQYF TGTGCCAGCAGCCAATTTGGGACAGGGGGCTCCTACGAGCAGTACTTC
. TRBJ2-7 . TRBV7-2 CASSFAAGEQYF TGTGCCAGCAGCTTCGCCGCCGGCGAGCAGTACTTC